This record covers a single TCR beta chain. This table comes from immunoSEQ multiplex PCR, and its TCRdb copy is limited to in-frame clones, with some not included. The sample records about 70,000 clones, 85% to 90% being singletons. V shed 7 bases and J shed 4 bases, with 16 bases lying between them. CDR1 is MNHNY, CDR2 SVGAGI, per germline (reference sequence). The CDR3 is made up of 15 amino acids. This sample was included in a study of OX40 agonist ivuxolimab in advanced cancers. The input for sequencing was CD4+ or CD8+ T cells sorted from blood, taken in a trial of the OX40 agonist ivuxolimab. This sequence joins TRBV6-6 and TRBJ1-4, with TRBD1 as a possible D gene (5 bases). This receptor was obtained from an adult with an advanced solid tumor such as melanoma, head and neck, liver or kidney cancer. Written as DNA, the CDR3 is TGTGCCAGCATAAGTCTGAAGGGGAGTAATGAAAAACTGTTTTTT. Its protein is CASISLKGSNEKLFF.